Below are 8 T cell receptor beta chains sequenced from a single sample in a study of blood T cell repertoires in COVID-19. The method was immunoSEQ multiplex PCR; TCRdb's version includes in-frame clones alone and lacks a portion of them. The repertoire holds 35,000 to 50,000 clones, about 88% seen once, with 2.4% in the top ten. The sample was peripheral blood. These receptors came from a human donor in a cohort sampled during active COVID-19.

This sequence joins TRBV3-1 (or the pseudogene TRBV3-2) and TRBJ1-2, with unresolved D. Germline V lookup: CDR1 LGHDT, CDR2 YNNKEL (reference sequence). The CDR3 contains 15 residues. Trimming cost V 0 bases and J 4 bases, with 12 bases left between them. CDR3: CASSQDTHTVYGYTF. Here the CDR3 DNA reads TGTGCCAGCAGCCAAGATACCCACACAGTCTATGGCTACACCTTC.

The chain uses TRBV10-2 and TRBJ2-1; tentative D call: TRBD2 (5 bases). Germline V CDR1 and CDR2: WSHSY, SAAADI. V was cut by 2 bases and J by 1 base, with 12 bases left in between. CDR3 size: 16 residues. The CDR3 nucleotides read TGCGCCAGCAGTGAGAGAGCGGTGGGGTCCTACAATGAGCAGTTCTTC. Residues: CASSERAVGSYNEQFF.

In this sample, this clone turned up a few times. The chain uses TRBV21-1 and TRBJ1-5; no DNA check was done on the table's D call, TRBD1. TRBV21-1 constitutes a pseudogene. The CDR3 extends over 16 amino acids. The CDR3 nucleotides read TGTGCCAGCAGCAAATCCTCCGGACAGAAGCATCAGCCCCAGCATTTT. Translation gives CASSKSSGQKHQPQHF.

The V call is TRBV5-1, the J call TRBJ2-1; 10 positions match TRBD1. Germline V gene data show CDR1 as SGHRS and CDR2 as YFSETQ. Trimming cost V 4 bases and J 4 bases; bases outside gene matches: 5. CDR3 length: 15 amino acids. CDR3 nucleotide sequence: TGCGCCAGCAGCCTCCGGGACAGGGGTTACAATGAGCAGTTCTTC. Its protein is CASSLRDRGYNEQFF.

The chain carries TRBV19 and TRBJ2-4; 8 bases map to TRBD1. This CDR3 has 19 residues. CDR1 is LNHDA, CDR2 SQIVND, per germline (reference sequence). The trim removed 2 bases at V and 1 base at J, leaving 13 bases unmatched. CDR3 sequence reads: CASSIIGTGRAGAKNIQYF. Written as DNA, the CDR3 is TGTGCCAGTAGTATAATCGGGACAGGAAGAGCAGGGGCCAAAAACATTCAGTACTTC.

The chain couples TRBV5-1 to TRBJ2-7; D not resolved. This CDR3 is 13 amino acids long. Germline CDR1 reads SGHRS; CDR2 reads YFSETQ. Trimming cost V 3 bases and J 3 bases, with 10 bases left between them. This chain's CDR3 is CASSYYTNYEQYF. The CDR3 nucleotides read TGCGCCAGCAGCTATTACACCAACTACGAGCAGTACTTC.

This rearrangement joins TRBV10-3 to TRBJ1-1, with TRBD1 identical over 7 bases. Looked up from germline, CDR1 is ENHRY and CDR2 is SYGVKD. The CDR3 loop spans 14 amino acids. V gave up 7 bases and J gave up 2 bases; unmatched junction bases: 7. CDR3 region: CAITPDRANTEAFF. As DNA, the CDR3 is TGTGCCATCACCCCTGACAGGGCTAACACTGAAGCTTTCTTT.

The CDR3 spells CASSESGRNTGELFF. Written as DNA, the CDR3 is TGCGCCAGCAGTGAGTCTGGCCGAAACACCGGGGAGCTGTTTTTT. The V gene is TRBV10-1, the J gene TRBJ2-2; no clear D gene. The CDR3 is made up of 15 amino acids. The germline V gene encodes CDR1 WNHNN and CDR2 SYGVQD (reference sequence). The germline V and J ends were trimmed by 0 bases and 2 bases, with 7 bases remaining between them.